This TCR beta chain was recorded in a study of control samples from healthy donors and cancer patients. The assay was immunoSEQ multiplex PCR, and TCRdb's table has in-frame clones only and misses some. This table holds 50,000 to 65,000 clones, 91% found once. V lost 2 bases and J lost 0, with 2 bases in between. Germline lookup yields CDR1 MRHNA and CDR2 SNTAGT. The CDR3 totals 14 residues. The sequence was collected from a man between 25 and 39 years old with colorectal cancer. This chain joins TRBV6-4 and TRBJ1-6; D is undetermined. The sample consisted of PBMCs. The CDR3 DNA is TGTGCCAGCAGTGACACCTCCTATAATTCACCCCTCCACTTT. It codes for CASSDTSYNSPLHF.